This entry is about one TCR beta chain. This sample stems from a study of blood T cell repertoires in COVID-19. As for the study in general: From T cells, B-cell-depleted T cells, or PBMCs came the material, which was cDNA or gDNA.

Sequenced by immunoSEQ multiplex PCR; TCRdb stores in-frame clones only, minus some. The top ten hold more than 8% of the sample, which has about 260,000 clones, under 90% seen once. The trim removed 3 bases at V and 2 bases at J, leaving 1 base unmatched. Germline CDR1 and CDR2: LNHDA and SQIVND (reference sequence). This CDR3 is built from 14 residues. The chain links TRBV19 to TRBJ1-3, with 7 bases fitting TRBD1. The sequenced material came from peripheral blood. This TCR was recovered from a woman between 50 and 59 years old who had recovered from COVID-19. CDR3 nucleotide sequence: TGTGCCAGTAGTATGAGGGGGCCTGGAAACACCATATATTTT. Its protein is CASSMRGPGNTIYF.